This T cell receptor (beta chain) was documented in a study of shared clonotypes between healthy human individuals. The CDR3 covers 16 residues. Trimming pared 3 bases from V and 3 bases from J, leaving 19 bases between. Germline CDR1 is SGHNT and CDR2 is YYREEE (reference sequence). Deep was the level used in running the assay. The table came from immunoSEQ multiplex PCR; TCRdb's copy has only in-frame clones and leaves some out. The sample has approximately 330,000 clones, 73% seen once. The specimen was memory CD4+ T cells sorted from blood. Subset here: CD45RA-negative fraction. This clonotype was obtained from a young man in good health. The chain recombines TRBV5-4 with TRBJ2-7; D is possibly TRBD1 (6 bases). The CDR3 nucleotides read TGTGCCAGCAGCTCCTTTACCGGGACAACAGACTACGAGCAGTACTTC. It translates to CASSSFTGTTDYEQYF.